The 30 T cell receptor beta chains listed next were all sequenced from one sample in a study of shared clonotypes between healthy human individuals. The assay was immunoSEQ multiplex PCR, and TCRdb's table has in-frame clones only and misses some. The repertoire has fewer than 2.5 million clones, approximately 93% of them found once; the top ten carry approximately 0.35%. Source material: naive CD4+ T cells from PBMCs. The sample's subset: CD45RA+ positively selected. These receptors all come from a man between 18 and 29 years old in good health. Some clones in this sample may be carry-over from other donors' samples.

The chain couples TRBV5-8 to TRBJ2-1; D is perhaps TRBD2 (5 bases). The CDR3 is 14 residues long. Trimming took 0 bases from V and 10 from J, leaving 14 bases between them. Germline-derived CDR1 and CDR2 are SGHTS and YDEGEE. CDR3 in amino acids: CASSLAGGVREQFF. The CDR3 DNA reads as TGTGCCAGCAGCTTGGCCGGAGGTGTACGGGAGCAGTTCTTC.

This clone was counted once. The rearrangement joins TRBV5-4 to TRBJ1-2, with D possibly TRBD1 on 5 matching bases. In germline, CDR1 is SGHNT, CDR2 YYREEE (reference sequence). Trimming shortened V by 4 bases and J by 6 bases, and 16 bases separated the two germline ends. The CDR3 totals 14 residues. The CDR3 region has the DNA TGTGCCAGCAGCCGGGTGGGGGAGTGGGATGGCTACACCTTC. It codes for CASSRVGEWDGYTF.

V usage is TRBV28 and J usage is TRBJ2-3; the match to TRBD2 covers 11 bases. The germline V gene has CDR1 MDHEN and CDR2 SYDVKM. V lost 5 bases to trimming and J lost 0 bases; unmatched junction nucleotides: 4. There are 16 residues in the CDR3. In DNA form, the CDR3 reads TGTGCCAGCAGTCCATGGACTAGCGGGAGCACAGATACGCAGTATTTT. Translating it yields CASSPWTSGSTDTQYF.

This sequence joins TRBV9 and TRBJ2-7, with a weak D call TRBD2 (6 bases). The CDR3 has 15 residues. Trimming shortened V by 0 bases and J by 2 bases, and 12 bases separated the two germline ends. Germline V CDR1 and CDR2: SGDLS, YYNGEE. The CDR3 is CASSVAGTAPYEQYF. The CDR3 DNA reads TGTGCCAGCAGCGTAGCCGGGACTGCCCCCTACGAGCAGTACTTC. Supplemented by reference TRBV9 and TRBJ2-7, the full variable domain reads DSGVTQTPKHLITATGQRVTLRCSPRSGDLSVYWYQQSLDQGLQFLIQYYNGEERAKGNILERFSAQQFPDLHSELNLSSLELGDSALYFCASSVAGTAPYEQYFGPGTRLTVT.

This clone is a singleton in its sample. The rearrangement links TRBV19 to TRBJ2-7, with a possible D match to TRBD2 (5 bases). Germline lookup yields CDR1 LNHDA and CDR2 SQIVND (reference sequence). The V gene lost 10 bases and the J gene lost 1 base, with 20 bases spanning the gap. The CDR3 has 15 amino acids. This chain's CDR3 is CATRRVGLGSYEQYF. The CDR3 region has the DNA TGTGCCACCCGGCGGGTAGGGTTGGGATCCTACGAGCAGTACTTC. Full variable domain (rest looked up from reference TRBV19 and TRBJ2-7): DGGITQSPKYLFRKEGQNVTLSCEQNLNHDAMYWYRQDPGQGLRLIYYSQIVNDFQKGDIAEGYSVSREKKESFPLTVTSAQKNPTAFYLCATRRVGLGSYEQYFGPGTRLTVT.

This rearrangement joins TRBV7-7 to TRBJ2-3; D is possibly TRBD1 (5 bases). This CDR3 has 16 residues. Trimming removed 1 base at V and 1 base at J, with 12 bases between. The germline V gene encodes CDR1 SSHAT and CDR2 FNYEAQ (reference sequence). This CDR3 is CASSLVAGSGTDTQYF. CDR3 coding DNA: TGTGCCAGCAGCTTAGTTGCAGGGTCAGGCACAGATACGCAGTATTTT. Drawing the rest from reference TRBV7-7 and TRBJ2-3, the complete variable domain is GAGVSQSPRYKVTKRGQDVTLRCDPISSHATLYWYQQALGQGPEFLTYFNYEAQPDKSGLPSDRFSAERPEGSISTLTIQRTEQRDSAMYRCASSLVAGSGTDTQYFGPGTRLTVL.

The J gene is TRBJ2-1, the V gene TRBV9, with a possible D match to TRBD1 (6 bases). The V gene lost 1 base and the J gene lost 8 bases, with 10 bases spanning the gap. Germline CDR1 SGDLS, CDR2 YYNGEE. The CDR3 runs to 13 residues. The chain's CDR3 is CASSVRPGDEQFF. The CDR3 DNA is TGTGCCAGCAGCGTACGCCCAGGGGATGAGCAGTTCTTC.

This chain connects TRBV28 to TRBJ2-7; TRBD1 is a possible D gene (6 bases). V was shortened by 6 bases and J by 2 bases, with 17 bases between the two germline ends. Germline V gives CDR1 MDHEN, CDR2 SYDVKM. There are 15 residues in the CDR3. The CDR3 region has the DNA TGTGCCAGCAGCCCACCCAAGGGGGTTGCCTACGAGCAGTACTTC. It encodes CASSPPKGVAYEQYF.

This chain links TRBV11-2 with TRBJ2-2, with 9 bases fitting TRBD2. This CDR3 comprises 16 residues. Germline assignment: CDR1 SGHAT and CDR2 FQNNGV. Trimming cost V 4 bases and J 6 bases; bases outside gene matches: 9. The CDR3 here is CASSSTSGPTSGELFF. The CDR3, as DNA: TGTGCCAGCAGCTCTACTAGCGGGCCCACGTCCGGGGAGCTGTTTTTT.

The rearrangement links TRBV4-2 to TRBJ2-1, with 7 bases lining up with TRBD2. In germline, CDR1 is LGHNA, CDR2 YNFKEQ. The ends lost 2 bases at V and 6 bases at J; junction bases unmatched: 7. This CDR3 contains 15 residues. For the CDR3, the DNA is TGTGCCAGCAGCCAATCTGCGGGAGAGGGCAATGAGCAGTTCTTC. Translation: CASSQSAGEGNEQFF.

The rearrangement joins TRBV11-2 to TRBJ2-2; no clear D. Trimming took off 5 bases at V and 4 bases at J, with 8 bases between the two ends. The CDR3 loop spans 13 amino acids. The germline CDR1 and CDR2 sequences are SGHAT and FQNNGV. CDR3 amino acids: CASSPIITGELFF. CDR3 nucleotides: TGTGCCAGCAGCCCCATTATCACCGGGGAGCTGTTTTTT.

The chain has TRBV2 and TRBJ2-5; D not resolved. The V and J ends lost 4 bases and 5 bases respectively, with 14 bases between them. Germline CDR1 is SNHLY and CDR2 is FYNNEI. The CDR3 runs to 14 residues. The CDR3 reads CASSANPGSETQYF. DNA for the CDR3: TGTGCCAGCAGTGCGAACCCCGGCTCGGAGACCCAGTACTTC.

On this clone: The sample carries other DNA sequences with the same CDR3. The chain carries TRBV18 and TRBJ2-1, with unresolved D. Between the trimmed V and J ends, which lost 3 bases and 3 bases, there was a span of 6 bases. This CDR3 spans 13 amino acids. CDR1 is KGHSH and CDR2 is LQKENI in the germline V gene. Written as DNA, the CDR3 is TGTGCCAGCTCACCGAGTTTCTACAATGAGCAGTTCTTC. Its protein product is CASSPSFYNEQFF.

Note on this clone: Other nucleotide sequences in the sample specify the same CDR3. The chain carries TRBV28 and TRBJ2-7; D tentatively fits TRBD1 or TRBD2 (5 bases each). Germline CDR1 MDHEN, CDR2 SYDVKM. The length of the CDR3 is 12 residues. The V end was cut by 2 bases, the J end by 4 bases, with 6 bases between. The CDR3 sequence: CASSLEGYEQYF. CDR3 DNA sequence: TGTGCCAGCAGTTTAGAGGGGTACGAGCAGTACTTC.

The V and J genes are TRBV14 and TRBJ2-1; TRBD2 matches 14 bases. The junction had 9 bases not matched to a gene; V was cut back by 0 bases and J by 8 bases. This CDR3 spans 18 amino acids. Germline V gene lookup returns CDR1 SGHDN and CDR2 FVKESK. The CDR3 nucleotides are TGTGCCAGCAGCCAAGACTCCGGGACTAGCGGGAGATACTATGAGCAGTTCTTC. This sequence encodes CASSQDSGTSGRYYEQFF.

V and J are TRBV7-9 and TRBJ1-1; D ambiguous. This CDR3 comprises 12 residues. With 1 base removed from V and 6 bases from J, the gap between germline ends came to 6 bases. The germline V gene encodes CDR1 SEHNR and CDR2 FQNEAQ (reference sequence). Written as DNA, the CDR3 is TGTGCCAGCAGCTTAGAACTAGCTGAAGCTTTCTTT. As protein: CASSLELAEAFF.

V is TRBV30 and J is TRBJ1-2; unclear D gene. The CDR3 is 13 amino acids. V was shortened by 1 base and J by 4 bases, with 10 bases between the two germline ends. CDR1 is GTSNPN and CDR2 is SVGIG in the germline V gene (reference sequence). The CDR3 reads CAWSEDRFYGYTF. CDR3 DNA: TGTGCCTGGAGTGAGGACCGCTTCTATGGCTACACCTTC.

V is TRBV7-9 and J is TRBJ1-2; the D gene is possibly TRBD1 (6 bases). Germline-derived CDR1 and CDR2 are SEHNR and FQNEAQ (reference sequence). The CDR3 loop spans 14 amino acids. The V end lost 1 base, the J end lost 6 bases, and 12 bases lay between the germline ends. The CDR3 DNA is TGTGCCAGCAGCTTAGTAGCGGGGGCGCATGGCTACACCTTC. Translating it yields CASSLVAGAHGYTF.

Concerning this clone: Other nucleotide sequences in the sample specify the same CDR3. CDR3 loop: CASSLAGGQETQYF. The CDR3 DNA follows: TGTGCCAGCAGCTTAGCGGGAGGGCAAGAGACCCAGTACTTC. The chain is built from TRBV7-2 and TRBJ2-5; the match to TRBD2 covers 7 bases. CDR1 and CDR2 from the germline V gene are SGHTA and FQGNSA. CDR3 length: 14 residues. V was pared by 0 bases and J by 2 bases, with 0 bases of the junction left unmatched.

Regarding this clone: The sample has other DNA sequences that encode this CDR3 too. The rearrangement links TRBV5-1 to TRBJ2-5; 8 nucleotides match TRBD1. J gave up 4 bases and V 4 bases, and 6 bases lay outside the gene matches. This CDR3 has 14 amino acids. The germline V gene has CDR1 SGHRS and CDR2 YFSETQ. CDR3 DNA sequence: TGCGCCAGCAGCCCCCAGGGGGCGAGAGAGACCCAGTACTTC. It codes for CASSPQGARETQYF.

This clone was detected only once. This chain connects TRBV2 to TRBJ2-7; D is uncertain. This CDR3 is 13 amino acids long. Germline V gene lookup returns CDR1 SNHLY and CDR2 FYNNEI. With 4 bases removed from V and 2 bases from J, the gap between germline ends came to 9 bases. The CDR3 sequence is CASSVQVAYEQYF. The CDR3 coding sequence is TGTGCCAGCAGTGTCCAGGTAGCCTACGAGCAGTACTTC.

The rearrangement links TRBV28 to TRBJ1-1, with D tentatively TRBD1 (5 bases). Germline V gene sequence: CDR1 MDHEN, CDR2 SYDVKM. The CDR3 sequence is 16 residues long. The V end lost 4 bases, the J end lost 0 bases, and 15 bases lay between the germline ends. For the CDR3, the DNA is TGTGCCAGCAGTTCCCCAAGGGGCTTCATGAACACTGAAGCTTTCTTT. The encoded protein is CASSSPRGFMNTEAFF.

The genes are TRBV7-9 and TRBJ2-4, with D possibly being TRBD1 or TRBD2 (6 bases each). Trimming took off 0 bases at V and 15 bases at J, with 12 bases between the two ends. This CDR3 spans 12 amino acids. The germline V gene encodes CDR1 SEHNR and CDR2 FQNEAQ (reference sequence). Here the CDR3 reads CASSLAGHGGYF. DNA for the CDR3: TGTGCCAGCAGCTTAGCGGGACACGGGGGGTACTTC.

The gene calls are TRBV10-3 and TRBJ2-2, with D tentatively TRBD1 or TRBD2 (5 bases each). This CDR3 spans 15 amino acids. Trimming pared 0 bases from V and 5 bases from J, leaving 10 bases between. Germline CDR1 is ENHRY and CDR2 is SYGVKD. CDR3 in amino acids: CAISESGPGTGELFF. The CDR3 DNA reads as TGTGCCATCAGTGAGTCGGGGCCGGGGACCGGGGAGCTGTTTTTT.

This chain joins TRBV7-9 and TRBJ2-3, with 10 bases identical to TRBD2. This CDR3 has 16 amino acids. Germline V CDR1 and CDR2: SEHNR, FQNEAQ (reference sequence). The junction had 4 bases not matched to a gene; V was cut back by 1 base and J by 3 bases. CDR3 nucleotide sequence: TGTGCCAGCAGCTTAGACGGGACTAGCGTAACAGATACGCAGTATTTT. Encoded protein: CASSLDGTSVTDTQYF.

With regard to this clone: The identical CDR3 is also encoded by other nucleotide sequences in the sample. The chain couples TRBV2 to TRBJ1-5, with 7 bases aligning to TRBD1. CDR1 and CDR2 (germline): SNHLY, FYNNEI. There are 15 residues in the CDR3. The ends lost 4 bases at V and 1 base at J; junction bases unmatched: 4. The CDR3 spells CASSGQGLSNQPQHF. In DNA form, the CDR3 reads TGTGCCAGCAGTGGACAGGGTTTAAGCAATCAGCCCCAGCATTTT.

The rearrangement links TRBV10-3 to TRBJ1-3; the D is unclear. The germline V gene has CDR1 ENHRY and CDR2 SYGVKD. The CDR3 loop spans 14 amino acids. With 0 bases removed from V and 4 bases from J, the gap between germline ends came to 7 bases. This chain's CDR3 is CAISESTAGNTIYF. CDR3 coding DNA: TGTGCCATCAGTGAGTCGACTGCAGGAAACACCATATATTTT.

The chain employs TRBV15 and TRBJ2-7; TRBD1 agrees at 7 bases. After removal of 2 bases from V and 2 bases from J, the junction contained 12 bases not matched to a gene. Germline lookup yields CDR1 LNHNV and CDR2 YYDKDF (reference sequence). The CDR3 runs to 17 residues. The CDR3: CATSRPQTGMSTYEQYF. The CDR3 nucleotides are TGTGCCACCAGCAGACCCCAGACAGGGATGTCGACCTACGAGCAGTACTTC.

The V gene is TRBV5-4, the J gene TRBJ2-7; D is undetermined. This CDR3 spans 14 amino acids. Germline V gives CDR1 SGHNT, CDR2 YYREEE (reference sequence). Trimming left V 1 base short and J 6 bases short, with 14 bases between. The CDR3 DNA is TGTGCCAGCAGCTTGATATCCTCTCGAGGCGAGCAGTACTTC. It encodes CASSLISSRGEQYF.

The chain links TRBV5-6 to TRBJ2-7; TRBD2 is a possible D gene (6 bases). This CDR3 has 14 residues. In germline, CDR1 is SGHDT, CDR2 YYEEEE. V was trimmed by 2 bases and J by 3 bases, leaving 12 bases between them. CDR3 region: CASSLWQGGYEQYF. The CDR3 nucleotides read TGTGCCAGCAGCTTATGGCAGGGAGGCTACGAGCAGTACTTC. Full variable domain (outside the CDR3, taken from reference TRBV5-6 and TRBJ2-7): DAGVTQSPTHLIKTRGQQVTLRCSPKSGHDTVSWYQQALGQGPQFIFQYYEEEERQRGNFPDRFSGHQFPNYSSELNVNALLLGDSALYLCASSLWQGGYEQYFGPGTRLTVT.